This T cell receptor beta chain was documented in a study of T and B cells in COVID-19 patients. TRB was amplified from approximately 250-480 ng of blood genomic DNA. The CDR3 is 15 amino acids. Trimming took off 2 bases at V and 0 bases at J, with 11 bases between the two ends. CDR1 and CDR2 from the germline V gene are SGHRS and YFSETQ. TRB rearrangements were amplified by multiplex PCR with BIOMED2 TRB-A/B primers. TCRdb re-derived calls from the multiplex PCR reads in MiXCR, one entry per CDR3 protein. The table records 6,000 or so distinct CDR3 sequences, 25% to 30% of them present only once. The receptor's source is a human donor with active COVID-19. The sample comprised blood. J is TRBJ1-1 and V is TRBV5-1; D ambiguous. CDR3 in amino acids: CASSLDGSMNTEAFF. CDR3 nucleotides: TGCGCCAGCAGCTTAGACGGTAGCATGAACACTGAAGCTTTCTTT.